The 5 T cell receptor beta chains listed next were all sequenced from one sample in a study of blood T cell repertoires in COVID-19. The method was immunoSEQ multiplex PCR; TCRdb's version includes in-frame clones alone and lacks a portion of them. The table lists around 160,000 clones, roughly 87% of them singletons. The specimen sequenced was PBMCs or T cells enriched from blood (not recorded which). These receptor sequences come from a woman between 40 and 55 years old who had been exposed to COVID-19.

The chain joins TRBV11-1 to TRBJ1-4, with 7 nucleotides matching TRBD1. After removal of 5 bases from V and 7 bases from J, the junction contained 4 bases not matched to a gene. The CDR3 extends over 13 amino acids. Per the germline V gene, CDR1 is SGHAT and CDR2 is FQDESV (reference sequence). For the CDR3, the DNA is TGTGCCAGCAGCAACGGACAGGCTGAAAAACTGTTTTTT. Protein product: CASSNGQAEKLFF.

The CDR3 protein is CASRGLAGSYEQYF. Here the CDR3 DNA reads TGTGCCAGCCGGGGACTAGCGGGCTCGTACGAGCAGTACTTC. The V call is TRBV6-5, the J call TRBJ2-7; TRBD2 aligns across 12 bases. In germline, CDR1 is MNHEY, CDR2 SVGAGI. CDR3 length: 14 residues. J gave up 4 bases and V 8 bases, and 6 bases lay outside the gene matches.

The CDR3 spells CASSETAGETQYF. In DNA form, the CDR3 reads TGTGCCAGCTCCGAGACAGCCGGAGAGACCCAGTACTTC. V gene TRBV27 combines with J gene TRBJ2-5; TRBD1 is a possible D gene (5 bases). From germline, CDR1 is MNHEY and CDR2 SMNVEV (reference sequence). V lost 8 bases to trimming and J lost 4 bases, with 14 bases between them. The CDR3 has 13 residues.

About this clone: At one end, the junction sequence differs from germline, possibly due to a read error. This sequence joins TRBV7-9 and TRBJ2-1, with 13 bases identical to TRBD2. From germline, CDR1 is SEHNR and CDR2 FQNEAQ (reference sequence). CDR3 length: 19 amino acids. The CDR3 nucleotides are TGTGCCAGCACCTTACTAGCGGGAGGGATAAAGGGCCCCTACAATGAGCAGTTCTTC. Translation gives CASTLLAGGIKGPYNEQFF.

In this sample, this clone turned up once. The chain links TRBV19 to TRBJ1-5; the match to TRBD1 covers 9 bases. Trimming cost V 6 bases and J 7 bases; bases outside gene matches: 4. The germline V gene has CDR1 LNHDA and CDR2 SQIVND (reference sequence). There are 13 residues in the CDR3. The CDR3 DNA reads as TGTGCCAGTAGACAGGGGGCACGGCAGCCCCAGCATTTT. As protein: CASRQGARQPQHF.